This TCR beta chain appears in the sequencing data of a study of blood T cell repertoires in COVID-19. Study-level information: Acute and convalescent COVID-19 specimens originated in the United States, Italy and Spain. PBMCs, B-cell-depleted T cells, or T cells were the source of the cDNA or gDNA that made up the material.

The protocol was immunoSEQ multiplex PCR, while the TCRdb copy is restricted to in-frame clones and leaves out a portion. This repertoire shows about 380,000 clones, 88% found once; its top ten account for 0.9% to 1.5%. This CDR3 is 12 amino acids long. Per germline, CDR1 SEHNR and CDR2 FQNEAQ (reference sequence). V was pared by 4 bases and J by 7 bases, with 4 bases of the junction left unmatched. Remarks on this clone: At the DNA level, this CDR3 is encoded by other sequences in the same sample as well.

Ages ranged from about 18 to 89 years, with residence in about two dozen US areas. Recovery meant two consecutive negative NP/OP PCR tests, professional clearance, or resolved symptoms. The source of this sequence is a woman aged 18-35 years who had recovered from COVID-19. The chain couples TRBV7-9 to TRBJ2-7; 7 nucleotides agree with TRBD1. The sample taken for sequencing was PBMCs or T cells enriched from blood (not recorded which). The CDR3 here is CASSWTGDEQYF. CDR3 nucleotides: TGTGCCAGCAGCTGGACAGGAGATGAGCAGTACTTC.